Presented here are 28 T cell receptor beta chains from one specimen sequenced in a study of beta chain features in type 1 diabetes. Expressed TCRB transcripts were sequenced after all isolated RNA was converted to cDNA. Assay: immunoSEQ multiplex PCR; the TCRdb copy retains only in-frame clones and omits some. Among 300,000 to 350,000 clones listed, 20% were seen once. Sequencing was carried out using naive CD4+ T cells from blood. These receptors were collected from a woman aged 18-30 years in good health.

This clone was detected a few times. The chain combines TRBV13 with TRBJ2-3; a weak D match, TRBD1 (5 bases). The CDR3 runs 15 residues. Germline loops: CDR1 PRHDT, CDR2 FYEKMQ (reference sequence). With 2 bases removed from V and 4 bases from J, the gap between germline ends came to 13 bases. DNA of the CDR3: TGTGCCAGCAGCTTACAGTCAGGGAACTCAGATACGCAGTATTTT. This codes for CASSLQSGNSDTQYF.

The chain joins TRBV7-2 to TRBJ1-1, with TRBD1 matching over 7 bases. The CDR3 loop spans 14 amino acids. The V gene end was trimmed by 6 bases and the J gene end by 6 bases; junction bases not matched to a gene: 10. Germline V gene lookup returns CDR1 SGHTA and CDR2 FQGNSA. The chain's CDR3 is CASSPGQELSEAFF. The CDR3 DNA follows: TGTGCCAGCAGTCCAGGACAGGAATTATCTGAAGCTTTCTTT.

This clone was observed a few times. The chain recombines TRBV9 with TRBJ1-1; 8 bases match TRBD1. Germline CDR1 reads SGDLS; CDR2 reads YYNGEE. The CDR3 is 15 residues long. The junction had 6 bases not matched to a gene; V was cut back by 4 bases and J by 1 base. The CDR3 spells CASSPRGRGNTEAFF. The CDR3 nucleotides read TGTGCCAGCAGCCCCAGGGGGCGAGGGAACACTGAAGCTTTCTTT.

The genes are TRBV5-4 and TRBJ2-1; TRBD1 matches 9 bases. Per the germline V gene, CDR1 is SGHNT and CDR2 is YYREEE (reference sequence). The junction had 6 bases not matched to a gene; V was cut back by 2 bases and J by 0 bases. This CDR3 is 17 amino acids long. CDR3 amino acids: CASSFPTGGSSYNEQFF. As DNA, the CDR3 is TGTGCCAGCAGCTTCCCGACAGGGGGGAGCTCCTACAATGAGCAGTTCTTC.

V gene TRBV13 combines with J gene TRBJ2-7, with D maybe TRBD1 (6 bases). This CDR3 region has 14 residues. Looked up from germline, CDR1 is PRHDT and CDR2 is FYEKMQ (reference sequence). The V end lost 5 bases, the J end lost 5 bases, and 16 bases lay between the germline ends. CDR3 sequence (DNA): TGTGCCAGCAGCCCCCGGACAGTCCGGGACGAGCAGTACTTC. Protein: CASSPRTVRDEQYF.

The genes are TRBV11-2 and TRBJ2-1, with 8 bases fitting TRBD2. This CDR3 is built from 12 residues. The ends lost 1 base at V and 13 bases at J; junction bases unmatched: 3. CDR1 and CDR2 (germline): SGHAT, FQNNGV. The DNA of the CDR3 is TGTGCCAGCAGCTTAGGAGCGGGAGCCCAGTTCTTC. Protein: CASSLGAGAQFF.

The chain recombines TRBV9 with TRBJ2-5; TRBD1 is a possible D gene (6 bases). The CDR3 covers 13 residues. With 6 bases removed from V and 4 bases from J, the gap between germline ends came to 13 bases. Germline-derived CDR1 and CDR2 are SGDLS and YYNGEE. The CDR3 nucleotides read TGTGCCAGCAACACAGGGTTGGGAGAGACCCAGTACTTC. Residues: CASNTGLGETQYF. Looking up the rest from reference TRBV9 and TRBJ2-5 gives the full variable domain: DSGVTQTPKHLITATGQRVTLRCSPRSGDLSVYWYQQSLDQGLQFLIQYYNGEERAKGNILERFSAQQFPDLHSELNLSSLELGDSALYFCASNTGLGETQYFGPGTRLLVL.

The chain is built from TRBV6-6 and TRBJ1-5; D remains unclear. The V gene lost 6 bases and the J gene lost 5 bases, with 8 bases spanning the gap. CDR3 size: 12 residues. Germline V gives CDR1 MNHNY, CDR2 SVGAGI (reference sequence). The CDR3 spells CASSPNDQPQHF. CDR3 sequence (DNA): TGTGCCAGCAGCCCTAACGATCAGCCCCAGCATTTT.

This clone was observed a handful of times. The J gene is TRBJ1-3, the V gene TRBV7-2; TRBD1 agrees at 8 bases. V lost 2 bases, J lost 3 bases, and 6 bases stayed unmatched. The germline V gene encodes CDR1 SGHTA and CDR2 FQGNSA. The CDR3 runs 16 residues. The DNA for the CDR3 is TGTGCCAGCAGCTTATACGCAGGGGGCGATGGAAACACCATATATTTT. This translates into CASSLYAGGDGNTIYF. The full variable domain, completed using reference TRBV7-2 and TRBJ1-3, is GAGVSQSPSNKVTEKGKDVELRCDPISGHTALYWYRQSLGQGLEFLIYFQGNSAPDKSGLPSDRFSAERTGGSVSTLTIQRTQQEDSAVYLCASSLYAGGDGNTIYFGEGSWLTVV.

This chain connects TRBV29-1 to TRBJ1-1; 8 nucleotides agree with TRBD1. Germline V lookup: CDR1 SQVTM, CDR2 ANQGSEA. The CDR3 is 15 amino acids. V was pared by 5 bases and J by 11 bases, with 19 bases of the junction left unmatched. CDR3 sequence: CSVSGGGPLALFAFF. CDR3 coding DNA: TGCAGCGTTTCAGGGGGCGGCCCCCTAGCACTTTTCGCTTTCTTT.

This clone was picked up a small number of times. V and J are TRBV5-5 and TRBJ2-5; the D is unclear. V gave up 0 bases and J gave up 5 bases, with 5 bases separating them. The V gene's germline CDR1 is SGHKS and CDR2 YYEKEE (reference sequence). CDR3 length: 12 residues. The CDR3 loop reads CASSLAGETQYF. CDR3 coding DNA: TGTGCCAGCAGCTTGGCCGGGGAGACCCAGTACTTC.

This clone showed up just a few times. The sample holds other DNA sequences that translate to the same CDR3. The chain joins TRBV5-1 to TRBJ2-5; 7 bases align to TRBD1. The trim removed 0 bases at V and 2 bases at J, leaving 1 base unmatched. Germline assignment: CDR1 SGHRS and CDR2 YFSETQ. The CDR3 contains 14 residues. CDR3 nucleotides: TGCGCCAGCAGCTTGGGACAGGGTCAAGAGACCCAGTACTTC. This translates into CASSLGQGQETQYF.

J is TRBJ2-6 and V is TRBV19; 7 positions agree with TRBD1. Looked up from germline, CDR1 is LNHDA and CDR2 is SQIVND (reference sequence). The length of the CDR3 is 15 residues. The junction had 7 bases not matched to a gene; V was cut back by 7 bases and J by 4 bases. Here the CDR3 reads CASKYRGSGANVLTF. In nucleotides, the CDR3 is TGTGCCAGTAAATACAGGGGATCGGGGGCCAACGTCCTGACTTTC.

The chain couples TRBV5-1 to TRBJ1-2; D remains ambiguous. This CDR3 region has 13 residues. Germline lookup yields CDR1 SGHRS and CDR2 YFSETQ. Trimming pared 0 bases from V and 2 bases from J, leaving 5 bases between. The CDR3 sequence is CASSLATNYGYTF. The CDR3 bases are TGCGCCAGCAGCTTGGCGACAAACTATGGCTACACCTTC.

This clone was recorded a few times. CDR3 in amino acids: CASSRPGTVGQFF. The CDR3 DNA reads as TGTGCCAGCAGTCGCCCCGGGACAGTGGGGCAGTTCTTC. The V call is TRBV27, the J call TRBJ2-1, with 7 positions matching TRBD1. Germline trimming cut 5 bases from V and 12 bases from J; bases unmatched to any gene: 10. CDR1 and CDR2 from the germline V gene are MNHEY and SMNVEV (reference sequence). The CDR3 has 13 residues.

This clone was picked up a small number of times. The DNA for the CDR3 is TGTGCCAGCAGCTCATCTAGCGGGAGACTAGCGGGTGAGCAGTTCTTC. Its protein product is CASSSSSGRLAGEQFF. The rearrangement links TRBV7-2 to TRBJ2-1; 10 bases align to TRBD2. V trimming: 4 bases; J trimming: 9 bases; junction bases outside the gene matches: 12. CDR1 is SGHTA and CDR2 is FQGNSA in the germline V gene. The CDR3 is made up of 16 amino acids. The full variable domain, with the rest looked up from reference TRBV7-2 and TRBJ2-1, is GAGVSQSPSNKVTEKGKDVELRCDPISGHTALYWYRQSLGQGLEFLIYFQGNSAPDKSGLPSDRFSAERTGGSVSTLTIQRTQQEDSAVYLCASSSSSGRLAGEQFFGPGTRLTVL.

The genes are TRBV4-1 and TRBJ1-5, with no clear D. The CDR3 loop spans 14 amino acids. In germline, CDR1 is MGHRA, CDR2 YSYEKL. Trimming stripped 0 bases from V and 7 bases from J, with 10 bases between. The CDR3 is CASSQDLRRQPQHF. CDR3 DNA: TGCGCCAGCAGCCAAGATTTGAGGAGACAGCCCCAGCATTTT.

This clone appeared a few times. V is TRBV13 and J is TRBJ1-1; D is uncertain. V shed 7 bases and J shed 0 bases, with 6 bases lying between them. The CDR3 is 12 residues long. Germline values: CDR1 PRHDT, CDR2 FYEKMQ (reference sequence). The CDR3 DNA follows: TGTGCCAGCAATAACATGAACACTGAAGCTTTCTTT. Residues: CASNNMNTEAFF.

In its sample, this clone was seen a few times. The rearrangement links TRBV7-2 to TRBJ2-7; TRBD1 agrees at 9 bases. Per germline, CDR1 SGHTA and CDR2 FQGNSA. V gave up 4 bases and J gave up 2 bases; unmatched junction bases: 6. CDR3 length equals 15 residues. This CDR3 reads CASSSQTGGPYEQYF. The CDR3 DNA reads as TGTGCCAGCAGCTCGCAGACAGGGGGTCCCTACGAGCAGTACTTC. Drawing the rest from reference TRBV7-2 and TRBJ2-7, the complete variable domain is GAGVSQSPSNKVTEKGKDVELRCDPISGHTALYWYRQSLGQGLEFLIYFQGNSAPDKSGLPSDRFSAERTGGSVSTLTIQRTQQEDSAVYLCASSSQTGGPYEQYFGPGTRLTVT.

This clone has just a few counts. This chain uses TRBV11-2 with TRBJ2-5, with D unresolved. Trimming shortened V by 5 bases and J by 4 bases, and 14 bases separated the two germline ends. The CDR3 runs 14 residues. Germline CDR1 SGHAT, CDR2 FQNNGV. As DNA, the CDR3 is TGTGCCAGCAGCGGTTTCCGGGTTTCAGAGACCCAGTACTTC. It encodes CASSGFRVSETQYF.

The chain links TRBV6-4 to TRBJ2-3, with 8 nucleotides matching TRBD1. The ends lost 4 bases at V and 5 bases at J; junction bases unmatched: 5. Germline V gene sequence: CDR1 MRHNA, CDR2 SNTAGT. The CDR3 loop spans 14 amino acids. The CDR3 protein is CASSGAGGEDTQYF. Written as DNA, the CDR3 is TGTGCCAGCAGTGGGGCAGGGGGCGAAGATACGCAGTATTTT.

This clone was counted a few times. The chain employs TRBV4-1 and TRBJ2-7, with a weak D call TRBD2 (6 bases). CDR1 and CDR2 (germline): MGHRA, YSYEKL. This CDR3 is 13 amino acids long. The germline V and J ends were trimmed by 3 bases and 3 bases, with 9 bases remaining between them. The CDR3, as DNA: TGCGCCAGCAGCCAGCGGGAACTCTACGAGCAGTACTTC. Its translation is CASSQRELYEQYF.

The chain recombines TRBV2 with TRBJ1-4; the match to TRBD1 covers 8 bases. Germline V gene sequence: CDR1 SNHLY, CDR2 FYNNEI. There are 15 residues in the CDR3. The V and J ends lost 4 bases and 0 bases, in that order; junction bases with no gene match: 1. CDR3 sequence: CASSGTGSTNEKLFF. CDR3 nucleotide sequence: TGTGCCAGCAGTGGGACAGGGTCAACTAATGAAAAACTGTTTTTT.

This clone was counted between two and nine times. V gene TRBV6-1 combines with J gene TRBJ2-3, with D perhaps TRBD1 (6 bases). This CDR3 has 13 amino acids. V lost 7 bases and J lost 1, with 9 bases in between. Germline values: CDR1 MNHNS, CDR2 SASEGT. CDR3 loop: CASTPGGTDTQYF. CDR3 DNA sequence: TGTGCCAGCACCCCAGGGGGCACAGATACGCAGTATTTT.

V is TRBV5-1 and J is TRBJ2-1; no reliable D call. Trimming stripped 4 bases from V and 0 bases from J, with 14 bases between. This CDR3 has 16 amino acids. Germline V lookup: CDR1 SGHRS, CDR2 YFSETQ. The DNA of the CDR3 is TGCGCCAGCAGCCTAATACCCGGTAGCTCCTACAATGAGCAGTTCTTC. Amino acids: CASSLIPGSSYNEQFF.

This sequence joins TRBV5-4 and TRBJ2-6; D call uncertain. Per the germline V gene, CDR1 is SGHNT and CDR2 is YYREEE (reference sequence). This CDR3 comprises 15 residues. V was cut by 8 bases and J by 0 bases, with 12 bases left in between. The CDR3 DNA is TGTGCCAGTGGTGTCCTACTCTCTGGGGCCAACGTCCTGACTTTC. This sequence encodes CASGVLLSGANVLTF.

This chain links TRBV19 with TRBJ2-1; perhaps TRBD1 as D (6 bases). Trimming removed 1 base at V and 6 bases at J, with 16 bases between. Per the germline V gene, CDR1 is LNHDA and CDR2 is SQIVND (reference sequence). The CDR3 contains 16 residues. For the CDR3, the DNA is TGTGCCAGTAGTATAGTTGATGGCAAAGGGGGCAATGAGCAGTTCTTC. Translation gives CASSIVDGKGGNEQFF.

The chain uses TRBV5-5 and TRBJ2-2; TRBD1 might be the D (5 bases). Germline V gene sequence: CDR1 SGHKS, CDR2 YYEKEE (reference sequence). This CDR3 contains 13 residues. The V and J ends lost 2 bases and 5 bases respectively, with 7 bases between them. The CDR3 bases are TGTGCCAGCAGCTTCAGGGAAACCGGGGAGCTGTTTTTT. This encodes CASSFRETGELFF. The entire variable domain, with the rest obtained from reference TRBV5-5 and TRBJ2-2, is as follows: DAGVTQSPTHLIKTRGQQVTLRCSPISGHKSVSWYQQVLGQGPQFIFQYYEKEERGRGNFPDRFSARQFPNYSSELNVNALLLGDSALYLCASSFRETGELFFGEGSRLTVL.